This T cell receptor (beta chain) was recorded in a study of blood T cell repertoires in COVID-19. On the study more broadly: COVID-19 samples, acute and convalescent, were from the United States, Italy and Spain. PBMCs, B-cell-depleted T cells, or T cells provided the cDNA or gDNA that made up the material.

Trimming at V came to 6 bases and at J to 6 bases, leaving 7 bases not matched to a gene. CDR3 length: 17 amino acids. The germline V gene encodes CDR1 SGHAT and CDR2 FQNNGV. How the authors handled the data: Reference gene primer amplification gave estimated nucleated cell counts. Some clones are missing from TCRdb's copy, which holds only in-frame ones; the method was immunoSEQ multiplex PCR. V and J calls and clone size are given by that table; D and trimming were obtained from the DNA. The sample yields some 420,000 clones, around 89% seen once. The genes are TRBV11-2 and TRBJ2-2; 16 nucleotides line up with TRBD2. The TCR originated in a man aged 25-45 years who had recovered from COVID-19. Source material: PBMCs or T cells enriched from blood (not recorded which). CDR3 in amino acids: CASRPGLAGGKAGELFF. The CDR3 DNA reads as TGTGCCAGCAGACCGGGACTAGCGGGAGGGAAAGCCGGGGAGCTGTTTTTT.